This T cell receptor beta chain was recovered during a study of CD8+ T cells in alopecia areata. Study findings and constraints: Lesional tissue from the scalp (especially in alopecia totalis/universalis) showed higher clonality than normal scalp.

Concerning this clone: Its antigen is unknown.

Trimming pared 3 bases from V and 4 bases from J, leaving 9 bases between. In germline, CDR1 is GTSNPN, CDR2 SVGIG (reference sequence). The CDR3 extends over 13 amino acids. Extracted from the samples, RNA was reverse transcribed into cDNA to serve as the sequencing template. The protocol was immunoSEQ multiplex PCR, while the TCRdb copy is restricted to in-frame clones and leaves out a portion. The table lists a few hundred thousand clones, roughly three fifths of them singletons. The specimen sequenced was CD8+ T cells sorted from blood. This TCR came from a human donor in good health. This sequence joins TRBV30 and TRBJ2-2; tentative D call: TRBD2 (5 bases). The CDR3 protein is CAWREGLTGELFF. As DNA, the CDR3 is TGTGCCTGGAGAGAGGGCCTCACCGGGGAGCTGTTTTTT.